This TCR beta chain originates from a study of blood T cell repertoires in COVID-19. Study as a whole: Samples taken during acute and convalescent COVID-19 were collected in the United States, Italy and Spain. T cells, B-cell-depleted T cells, or PBMCs provided the cDNA or gDNA that served as material.

Trimming took off 2 bases at V and 5 bases at J, with 16 bases between the two ends. Germline V lookup: CDR1 PRHDT, CDR2 FYEKMQ (reference sequence). This CDR3 region has 16 residues. In the source study's methods: Amplified reference gene primers provided the basis for estimating nucleated cell counts. Sequenced by immunoSEQ multiplex PCR; TCRdb stores in-frame clones only, minus some. That table furnishes V, J and clone size, whereas the DNA furnished D and trimming. The sample consists of about 54,000 clones, around 80% of them appearing once. V usage is TRBV13 and J usage is TRBJ2-1, with a weak D call TRBD1 (5 bases). The sequence was collected from a human donor in a cohort sampled during active or convalescent COVID-19. Sequencing was carried out using peripheral blood. The CDR3 DNA sequence: TGTGCCAGCAGCTTAAGCCCCAGTGGGGCCCACAATGAGCAGTTCTTC. Encoded protein: CASSLSPSGAHNEQFF.